The rows below give T cell receptor beta chains drawn from one sample of a study of blood T cell repertoires in COVID-19. The protocol was immunoSEQ multiplex PCR, while the TCRdb copy is restricted to in-frame clones and leaves out a portion. The sample consists of about 340,000 clones, about 93% of them appearing once. Sequencing was performed on peripheral blood. The origin of the receptors is a woman aged 18-35 years who had recovered from COVID-19. Both conserved end residues are part of each CDR3. Fields, in order: CDR3 protein, CDR3 DNA, clone size, D gene, J gene, V gene. D genes are given only for firm matches. Part of the rows lack a size; the others show once, few, many or a class for expanded clones.

CDR3aa: CASSPTSSNQPQHF
CDR3nt: TGTGCCAGCAGCCCCACGAGTAGCAATCAGCCCCAGCATTTT
abundance: -
d_gene: -
j_gene: TRBJ1-5
v_gene: TRBV27

CDR3aa: CASRQTGTSEWRATDTQYF
CDR3nt: TGTGCCAGCAGGCAAACCGGGACTAGCGAATGGAGGGCCACAGATACGCAGTATTTT
abundance: -
d_gene: TRBD2
j_gene: TRBJ2-3
v_gene: TRBV13

CDR3aa: CASSQADNRRNTIYF
CDR3nt: TGCGCCAGCAGCCAAGCGGACAATAGAAGGAACACCATATATTTT
abundance: -
d_gene: -
j_gene: TRBJ1-3
v_gene: TRBV4-3

CDR3aa: CASSQGSGGTNTGELFF
CDR3nt: TGCGCCAGCAGCCAAGGCAGTGGGGGGACCAACACCGGGGAGCTGTTTTTT
abundance: -
d_gene: -
j_gene: TRBJ2-2
v_gene: TRBV4-3

CDR3aa: CASSPRWPGANVLTF
CDR3nt: TGTGCCAGCAGCCCCAGATGGCCCGGGGCCAACGTCCTGACTTTC
abundance: -
d_gene: -
j_gene: TRBJ2-6
v_gene: TRBV5-4

CDR3aa: CASSYLAGLSYNEQFF
CDR3nt: TGTGCCAGCAGTTACCTAGCGGGATTGTCCTACAATGAGCAGTTCTTC
abundance: -
d_gene: TRBD2
j_gene: TRBJ2-1
v_gene: TRBV6-5

CDR3aa: CASSLDLLRITDTQYF
CDR3nt: TGTGCCAGCAGCTTAGATCTTCTGCGAATCACAGATACGCAGTATTTT
abundance: -
d_gene: -
j_gene: TRBJ2-3
v_gene: TRBV11-3

CDR3aa: CASSLWGGGYGYTF
CDR3nt: TGTGCCAGCAGTTTATGGGGGGGCGGCTATGGCTACACCTTC
abundance: -
d_gene: -
j_gene: TRBJ1-2
v_gene: TRBV27

CDR3aa: CAWGGTDYTQYF
CDR3nt: TGTGCCTGGGGGGGGACGGACTACACGCAGTATTTT
abundance: -
d_gene: -
j_gene: TRBJ2-3
v_gene: TRBV30

CDR3aa: CASSSGFISGGSTDTQYF
CDR3nt: TGTGCCAGCAGCTCAGGGTTCATTAGCGGGGGAAGCACAGATACGCAGTATTTT
abundance: -
d_gene: TRBD2
j_gene: TRBJ2-3
v_gene: TRBV7-9

CDR3aa: CASSSAGTGGIDEQFF
CDR3nt: TGTGCCAGCAGCTCCGCCGGGACAGGAGGAATCGATGAGCAGTTCTTC
abundance: -
d_gene: TRBD1
j_gene: TRBJ2-1
v_gene: TRBV7-2

CDR3aa: CASSSQPGTVSGNTIYF
CDR3nt: TGTGCCAGCAGCTCACAGCCAGGGACAGTCTCTGGAAACACCATATATTTT
abundance: -
d_gene: TRBD1
j_gene: TRBJ1-3
v_gene: TRBV7-2

CDR3aa: CSVDEPSGKETQYF
CDR3nt: TGCAGCGTTGACGAACCCAGCGGGAAAGAGACCCAGTACTTC
abundance: -
d_gene: TRBD2
j_gene: TRBJ2-5
v_gene: TRBV29-1

CDR3aa: CASSRLAGGPGTGELFF
CDR3nt: TGCGCCAGCAGTAGACTAGCGGGAGGGCCGGGCACCGGGGAGCTGTTTTTT
abundance: -
d_gene: TRBD2
j_gene: TRBJ2-2
v_gene: TRBV4-3

CDR3aa: CATSRDLALEYNEQFF
CDR3nt: TGTGCCACCAGCAGAGATCTAGCGCTTGAATACAATGAGCAGTTCTTC
abundance: -
d_gene: -
j_gene: TRBJ2-1
v_gene: TRBV15

CDR3aa: CASSPTGATNEKLFF
CDR3nt: TGCGCCAGCAGCCCCACCGGGGCAACTAATGAAAAACTGTTTTTT
abundance: few
d_gene: -
j_gene: TRBJ1-4
v_gene: TRBV5-1

CDR3aa: CASTIEGAGGYTF
CDR3nt: TGTGCCAGCACTATTGAGGGGGCAGGAGGCTACACCTTC
abundance: -
d_gene: TRBD1
j_gene: TRBJ1-2
v_gene: TRBV2

CDR3aa: CASSQGQISNQPQHF
CDR3nt: TGTGCCAGCAGCCAAGGACAGATAAGCAATCAGCCCCAGCATTTT
abundance: -
d_gene: -
j_gene: TRBJ1-5
v_gene: TRBV3-1/TRBV3-2

CDR3aa: CASRDPGVGNTGELFF
CDR3nt: TGTGCCAGCAGAGATCCGGGGGTGGGAAACACCGGGGAGCTGTTTTTT
abundance: -
d_gene: -
j_gene: TRBJ2-2
v_gene: TRBV7-2

CDR3aa: CASSLEGIGTEAFF
CDR3nt: TGTGCCAGCAGTTTAGAGGGTATTGGCACTGAAGCTTTCTTT
abundance: -
d_gene: -
j_gene: TRBJ1-1
v_gene: TRBV27

CDR3aa: CASSYRGTSGYNEQFF
CDR3nt: TGTGCCAGCAGCTACCGAGGGACTAGCGGTTACAATGAGCAGTTCTTC
abundance: -
d_gene: TRBD2
j_gene: TRBJ2-1
v_gene: TRBV7-9

CDR3aa: CASSDLRDRAEAFF
CDR3nt: TGCGCCAGCAGTGACCTTCGGGACAGGGCTGAAGCTTTCTTT
abundance: -
d_gene: TRBD1
j_gene: TRBJ1-1
v_gene: TRBV10-1

CDR3aa: CASSQDRVKAFF
CDR3nt: TGCGCCAGCAGCCAAGACAGGGTAAAAGCTTTCTTT
abundance: -
d_gene: -
j_gene: TRBJ1-1
v_gene: TRBV4-3

CDR3aa: CASSLFGTPNEKLFF
CDR3nt: TGTGCCAGCAGCCTCTTCGGGACACCGAATGAAAAACTGTTTTTT
abundance: few
d_gene: -
j_gene: TRBJ1-4
v_gene: TRBV16

CDR3aa: CASSFPSRGRDTEAFF
CDR3nt: TGTGCCAGCAGCTTCCCCAGTAGGGGGAGGGACACTGAAGCTTTCTTT
abundance: -
d_gene: -
j_gene: TRBJ1-1
v_gene: TRBV7-9

CDR3aa: CASSIALLTGVGGGNQPQHF
CDR3nt: TGTGCCAGTAGTATAGCCCTCCTGACAGGGGTGGGAGGAGGCAATCAGCCCCAGCATTTT
abundance: -
d_gene: TRBD1
j_gene: TRBJ1-5
v_gene: TRBV19

CDR3aa: CASSSASGRRETQYF
CDR3nt: TGTGCCAGCAGCTCCGCTAGCGGGAGGAGGGAGACCCAGTACTTC
abundance: -
d_gene: TRBD2
j_gene: TRBJ2-5
v_gene: TRBV7-2

CDR3aa: CASSYLTGTGNTIYF
CDR3nt: TGTGCCAGCAGTTACTTGACAGGGACTGGAAACACCATATATTTT
abundance: -
d_gene: TRBD1
j_gene: TRBJ1-3
v_gene: TRBV6-5

CDR3aa: CASSVTPGQQYGYTF
CDR3nt: TGTGCCAGCAGCGTAACGCCAGGACAGCAGTATGGCTACACCTTC
abundance: -
d_gene: -
j_gene: TRBJ1-2
v_gene: TRBV11-3

CDR3aa: CASSATGRSSADTQYF
CDR3nt: TGTGCCAGCAGCGCTACGGGGAGGTCGTCAGCAGATACGCAGTATTTT
abundance: -
d_gene: -
j_gene: TRBJ2-3
v_gene: TRBV9

CDR3aa: CASQSGQGETQYF
CDR3nt: TGTGCCAGCCAGAGCGGGCAGGGAGAGACCCAGTACTTC
abundance: -
d_gene: -
j_gene: TRBJ2-5
v_gene: TRBV12-3/TRBV12-4

CDR3aa: CASSRGTYRGDTEAFF
CDR3nt: TGCGCCAGCAGCCGAGGCACTTACAGGGGAGACACTGAAGCTTTCTTT
abundance: -
d_gene: TRBD1
j_gene: TRBJ1-1
v_gene: TRBV4-3

CDR3aa: CASSEALNSPNSPLHF
CDR3nt: TGTGCCAGCAGTGAAGCGTTGAACAGTCCCAATTCACCCCTCCACTTT
abundance: -
d_gene: -
j_gene: TRBJ1-6
v_gene: TRBV6-1

CDR3aa: CASSVLTQRGEQFF
CDR3nt: TGTGCCAGCAGCGTACTGACTCAGCGGGGGGAGCAGTTCTTC
abundance: -
d_gene: TRBD2
j_gene: TRBJ2-1
v_gene: TRBV9

CDR3aa: CSVAGQGHRDTF
CDR3nt: TGCAGCGTTGCGGGACAGGGGCACCGCGACACCTTC
abundance: once
d_gene: TRBD1
j_gene: TRBJ1-2
v_gene: TRBV29-1

CDR3aa: CASRLHREPNQPQHF
CDR3nt: TGTGCCAGCAGGCTTCACAGGGAGCCCAATCAGCCCCAGCATTTT
abundance: -
d_gene: -
j_gene: TRBJ1-5
v_gene: TRBV6-5

CDR3aa: CASSLWRGSTNTGELFF
CDR3nt: TGTGCCAGCAGCTTGTGGCGCGGGAGCACAAACACCGGGGAGCTGTTTTTT
abundance: -
d_gene: TRBD2
j_gene: TRBJ2-2
v_gene: TRBV5-8

CDR3aa: CASSFYLAEAFF
CDR3nt: TGTGCCAGCAGTTTCTACCTGGCTGAAGCTTTCTTT
abundance: -
d_gene: -
j_gene: TRBJ1-1
v_gene: TRBV12-3/TRBV12-4

CDR3aa: CASSLGPRPETQYF
CDR3nt: TGTGCCAGCAGTTTGGGCCCCCGGCCAGAGACCCAGTACTTC
abundance: -
d_gene: -
j_gene: TRBJ2-5
v_gene: TRBV27

CDR3aa: CASSLYRGTEAFF
CDR3nt: TGTGCCAGCAGCCTCTACAGGGGCACTGAAGCTTTCTTT
abundance: -
d_gene: TRBD1
j_gene: TRBJ1-1
v_gene: TRBV5-4

CDR3aa: CASRTDLAGGGNEQFF
CDR3nt: TGTGCCAGCAGGACGGATCTAGCGGGAGGGGGCAATGAGCAGTTCTTC
abundance: -
d_gene: TRBD2
j_gene: TRBJ2-1
v_gene: TRBV5-4

CDR3aa: CASSPIDAGGEKLFF
CDR3nt: TGTGCCAGCAGCCCCATAGACGCAGGGGGTGAAAAACTGTTTTTT
abundance: -
d_gene: TRBD1
j_gene: TRBJ1-4
v_gene: TRBV7-6

CDR3aa: CASSPDRVDTQYF
CDR3nt: TGTGCCAGCTCACCGGACAGGGTAGATACCCAGTACTTC
abundance: -
d_gene: TRBD1
j_gene: TRBJ2-5
v_gene: TRBV18

CDR3aa: CASSYRGSTSWGYTF
CDR3nt: TGTGCCAGCAGTTACCGGGGTTCGACCTCTTGGGGCTACACCTTC
abundance: -
d_gene: -
j_gene: TRBJ1-2
v_gene: TRBV6-5

CDR3aa: CASSLLGVPGGSPLHF
CDR3nt: TGTGCCAGCAGCTTACTCGGTGTTCCCGGAGGGTCACCCCTCCACTTT
abundance: few
d_gene: -
j_gene: TRBJ1-6
v_gene: TRBV7-8

CDR3aa: CASIRQGADIQYF
CDR3nt: TGTGCCAGCATTAGACAGGGGGCGGACATTCAGTACTTC
abundance: -
d_gene: TRBD1
j_gene: TRBJ2-4
v_gene: TRBV2

CDR3aa: CASSKRTGELNTGELFF
CDR3nt: TGTGCCAGCAGCAAAAGAACAGGGGAATTGAACACCGGGGAGCTGTTTTTT
abundance: -
d_gene: -
j_gene: TRBJ2-2
v_gene: TRBV21-1

CDR3aa: CASSSPSGSNTGELFF
CDR3nt: TGCGCCAGCAGCTCACCTAGCGGATCGAACACCGGGGAGCTGTTTTTT
abundance: -
d_gene: TRBD2
j_gene: TRBJ2-2
v_gene: TRBV5-1

CDR3aa: CASHPTQGIYAEAFF
CDR3nt: TGTGCCAGCCATCCAACCCAGGGAATATATGCTGAAGCTTTCTTT
abundance: -
d_gene: -
j_gene: TRBJ1-1
v_gene: TRBV28

CDR3aa: CAWSVGRGTEAFF
CDR3nt: TGTGCCTGGAGTGTAGGGAGGGGGACTGAAGCTTTCTTT
abundance: -
d_gene: -
j_gene: TRBJ1-1
v_gene: TRBV30

CDR3aa: CSGLAKNIQYF
CDR3nt: TGCAGTGGACTAGCCAAAAACATTCAGTACTTC
abundance: -
d_gene: -
j_gene: TRBJ2-4
v_gene: TRBV20-1

CDR3aa: CAWSYGELFF
CDR3nt: TGTGCCTGGAGTTACGGGGAGCTGTTTTTT
abundance: -
d_gene: -
j_gene: TRBJ2-2
v_gene: TRBV30

CDR3aa: CASSDRAVSGNTIYF
CDR3nt: TGTGCCAGCAGTGACAGGGCTGTCTCTGGAAACACCATATATTTT
abundance: -
d_gene: -
j_gene: TRBJ1-3
v_gene: TRBV25-1

CDR3aa: CASSVLQGLRGEAFF
CDR3nt: TGTGCCAGCAGTGTACTACAGGGGCTGAGGGGTGAAGCTTTCTTT
abundance: -
d_gene: TRBD1
j_gene: TRBJ1-1
v_gene: TRBV2

CDR3aa: CASSVARVGETQYF
CDR3nt: TGTGCCAGCAGCGTAGCCAGGGTAGGGGAGACCCAGTACTTC
abundance: -
d_gene: -
j_gene: TRBJ2-5
v_gene: TRBV9

CDR3aa: CASSFGQDASPLHF
CDR3nt: TGTGCCAGCAGCTTTGGACAGGATGCTTCACCCCTCCACTTT
abundance: -
d_gene: TRBD1
j_gene: TRBJ1-6
v_gene: TRBV11-3

CDR3aa: CASRGTSGIRSYNEQFF
CDR3nt: TGTGCCAGCAGGGGGACTAGCGGCATACGCTCCTACAATGAGCAGTTCTTC
abundance: -
d_gene: TRBD2
j_gene: TRBJ2-1
v_gene: TRBV2

CDR3aa: CASSLRGGANYGYTF
CDR3nt: TGCGCCAGCAGCCTCCGAGGGGGCGCTAACTATGGCTACACCTTC
abundance: -
d_gene: TRBD1
j_gene: TRBJ1-2
v_gene: TRBV5-1